The following is a T cell receptor beta chain sequence with its context. The record originates from a study of Ad26.COV2.S vaccination and SARS-CoV-2 variants. Specified treatment: around 19 received Ad26.COV2.S at low or high dose, single or two shots; about 5 received placebo; per-sample allocation not given. Material that was analyzed had been drawn on day 63 after the first vaccine or placebo injection. CDR1 and CDR2 (germline): SGHNT, YENEEA. V lost 1 base to trimming and J lost 3 bases, with 14 bases between them. The CDR3 loop spans 16 amino acids. Clones were read by immunoSEQ multiplex PCR, and TCRdb kept only the in-frame ones, dropping some. The table shows around 450,000 clones, with roughly 87% occurring only once.

Sequenced material: peripheral blood, taken in a trial of Ad26.COV2.S vaccine versus placebo. The sequence derives from a person between 18 and 65 years old who received the Ad26.COV2.S COVID-19 vaccine or a placebo. This rearrangement joins TRBV11-3 to TRBJ2-3; D call uncertain. CDR3 protein: CASSLGEEESTDTQYF. CDR3 in DNA: TGTGCCAGCAGCTTAGGGGAAGAGGAATCGACAGATACGCAGTATTTT.